A single sample gave rise to the 7 T cell receptor beta chains below, sequenced in a study of lymphopenia after photon versus proton radiotherapy. Profiled with immunoSEQ multiplex PCR; TCRdb holds only in-frame clones, not every one. The sample includes more than 60,000 clones, around 85% of them seen just once. The material was peripheral blood, obtained from a patient treated with photon-based radiotherapy. The receptors were gathered from a man aged 35-49 years with gastric cancer.

The chain has TRBV18 and TRBJ1-1; no clear D. CDR1 and CDR2 (germline): KGHSH, LQKENI. The CDR3 has 14 residues. V dropped 3 bases and J dropped 3 bases, with 11 bases sitting between them. Here the CDR3 reads CASSPLVEHTEAFF. CDR3 DNA sequence: TGTGCCAGCTCACCTTTGGTAGAACACACTGAAGCTTTCTTT.

The rearrangement uses TRBV19 and TRBJ1-1; perhaps TRBD1 as D (5 bases). This CDR3 has 14 amino acids. Trimming removed 5 bases at V and 4 bases at J, with 14 bases between. Germline V gene lookup returns CDR1 LNHDA and CDR2 SQIVND (reference sequence). The CDR3 DNA follows: TGTGCCAGTAGTGGTAGGGAGGGGAGCACTGAAGCTTTCTTT. This sequence encodes CASSGREGSTEAFF.

The chain couples TRBV9 to TRBJ2-1, with TRBD1 matching 7 bases. The CDR3 has 14 amino acids. The V and J ends lost 0 bases and 7 bases, in that order; junction bases with no gene match: 4. Per the germline V gene, CDR1 is SGDLS and CDR2 is YYNGEE. The CDR3: CASSVGQGDNEQFF. CDR3 nucleotide sequence: TGTGCCAGCAGCGTAGGGCAGGGGGATAATGAGCAGTTCTTC.

The V gene is TRBV4-1, the J gene TRBJ1-2, with D hard to call. CDR3 length: 15 residues. Germline V gene lookup returns CDR1 MGHRA and CDR2 YSYEKL. V was cut by 0 bases and J by 0 bases, with 8 bases left in between. CDR3 bases: TGCGCCAGCAGCCAAGATGATAGGTCTAACTATGGCTACACCTTC. Translation: CASSQDDRSNYGYTF.

The chain recombines TRBV2 with TRBJ2-3, with D unclear. V was cut by 4 bases and J by 4 bases, with 9 bases left in between. CDR1 and CDR2 (germline): SNHLY, FYNNEI. The CDR3 consists of 13 residues. The CDR3 sequence is CASSGQTSDTQYF. The CDR3 nucleotides are TGTGCCAGCAGTGGTCAAACGTCAGATACGCAGTATTTT. The full variable domain, in which reference TRBV2 and TRBJ2-3 provide the parts outside the CDR3, is EPEVTQTPSHQVTQMGQEVILRCVPISNHLYFYWYRQILGQKVEFLVSFYNNEISEKSEIFDDQFSVERPDGSNFTLKIRSTKLEDSAMYFCASSGQTSDTQYFGPGTRLTVL.

The V call is TRBV7-2, the J call TRBJ2-7; D possibly corresponds to TRBD1 (6 bases). CDR3 length: 13 amino acids. The V gene's germline CDR1 is SGHTA and CDR2 FQGNSA. Trimming cost V 3 bases and J 2 bases, with 8 bases left between them. This CDR3 is CASSFGTPYEQYF. DNA for the CDR3: TGTGCCAGCAGCTTCGGGACACCCTACGAGCAGTACTTC. Full variable domain (outside the CDR3, taken from reference TRBV7-2 and TRBJ2-7): GAGVSQSPSNKVTEKGKDVELRCDPISGHTALYWYRQSLGQGLEFLIYFQGNSAPDKSGLPSDRFSAERTGGSVSTLTIQRTQQEDSAVYLCASSFGTPYEQYFGPGTRLTVT.

The chain links TRBV10-3 to TRBJ2-5; D possibly corresponds to TRBD1 (5 bases). The germline V and J ends were trimmed by 2 bases and 5 bases, with 12 bases remaining between them. The germline V gene has CDR1 ENHRY and CDR2 SYGVKD. The CDR3 runs 14 residues. The chain's CDR3 is CAISEGVKGETQYF. The CDR3 DNA is TGTGCCATCAGTGAGGGGGTGAAGGGGGAGACCCAGTACTTC.